A selection of T cell receptor beta chains follows, all from one sample in a study of tumour-infiltrating T cells in Burkitt lymphoma. Repertoires were generated with immunoSEQ multiplex PCR, while TCRdb's copy carries only in-frame clones and drops some. The sample includes 2,500 to 3,000 clones, around 76% seen only once; the top ten take 10% to 15%. The specimen sequenced was tumor tissue. The source of these receptors is a human donor with diffuse large B-cell lymphoma. Each CDR3 is given with its conserved first and last residue. Fields, in order: D gene, J gene, clone size, V gene, CDR3 protein, CDR3 DNA. A D gene is named only where the DNA matches it firmly. Clone size is not always given. Where it is, it says once, few, many or a class for expanded clones.

-,TRBJ1-5,once,TRBV4-3,CASSQAEGRNQPQHF,TGCGCCAGCAGCCAAGCTGAGGGTCGAAATCAGCCCCAGCATTTT
-,TRBJ1-5,few,TRBV27,CASSQGRGQPQHF,TGTGCCAGCAGTCAGGGGCGAGGTCAGCCCCAGCATTTT
TRBD1,TRBJ1-2,few,TRBV7-2,CASSLESRGIGGYTF,TGTGCCAGCAGCTTAGAGTCCAGGGGGATCGGTGGCTACACCTTC
TRBD1,TRBJ1-4,-,TRBV4-2,CASSQTRGNNEKLFF,TGTGCCAGCAGCCAGACCAGGGGGAATAATGAAAAACTGTTTTTT
TRBD2,TRBJ2-1,-,TRBV5-6,CASSWWLAGVTSYNEQFF,TGTGCCAGCAGCTGGTGGCTAGCGGGGGTCACCTCCTACAATGAGCAGTTCTTC
-,TRBJ2-7,-,TRBV6-1,CASSEATSPHEQYF,TGTGCCAGCAGTGAAGCGACTTCGCCCCACGAGCAGTACTTC
-,TRBJ2-2,-,TRBV25-1,CASSGWGNAGELFF,TGTGCCAGCAGTGGGTGGGGTAACGCCGGGGAGCTGTTTTTT
TRBD1,TRBJ2-2,once,TRBV28,CASTGLGTGGKGELFF,TGTGCCAGCACTGGGCTAGGGACAGGGGGCAAAGGGGAGCTGTTTTTT
TRBD1,TRBJ1-5,few,TRBV6-5,CASGQGVVGQPQHF,TGTGCCAGCGGGCAGGGGGTCGTCGGTCAGCCCCAGCATTTT
-,TRBJ1-2,-,TRBV7-9,CASSPGGYGYTF,TGTGCCAGCAGTCCCGGGGGCTATGGCTACACCTTC
-,TRBJ1-5,few,TRBV5-3,CARSLMLRGIHSNQPQHF,TGTGCCAGAAGCTTAATGTTAAGGGGGATTCATAGCAATCAGCCCCAGCATTTT
-,TRBJ2-7,-,TRBV6-1,CASSEATPPHEQYF,TGTGCCAGCAGTGAAGCGACTCCGCCCCACGAGCAGTACTTC
-,TRBJ2-2,-,TRBV19,CASSIGQNTGELCF,TGTGCCAGTAGTATAGGACAGAACACCGGGGAGCTGTGTTTT
TRBD2,TRBJ2-7,-,TRBV14,CASSLGTSSREQYF,TGTGCCAGCAGCCTCGGGACTAGCTCGAGGGAGCAGTACTTC
-,TRBJ2-2,-,TRBV7-3,CASSLGSSGANTGELFF,TGTGCCAGCAGCTTAGGGTCCAGCGGAGCGAACACCGGGGAGCTGTTTTTT
TRBD1,TRBJ1-1,-,TRBV4-2,CASSQDREGARTEAFF,TGTGCCAGCAGCCAAGATCGGGAGGGGGCGCGGACTGAAGCTTTCTTT
TRBD2,TRBJ2-5,-,TRBV4-2,CASSQELAGGPISETQYF,TGTGCCAGCAGCCAAGAACTAGCGGGGGGGCCTATCAGCGAGACCCAGTACTTC
-,TRBJ1-1,few,TRBV9,CASSAARNTEAFF,TGTGCCAGCAGCGCGGCGAGGAACACTGAAGCTTTCTTT
-,TRBJ1-5,-,TRBV6-1,CASSVQPLSNQPQHF,TGTGCCAGCAGTGTTCAGCCCCTTAGCAATCAGCCCCAGCATTTT
-,TRBJ2-3,-,TRBV11-3,CASSLDYTDTQYF,TGTGCCAGCAGCTTAGATTACACAGATACGCAGTATTTT
TRBD1,TRBJ1-2,-,TRBV18,CASSPSGQGTYGYTF,TGTGCCAGCTCACCTTCGGGACAGGGAACCTATGGCTACACCTTC
TRBD2,TRBJ2-5,-,TRBV28,CASRPPGLAGIQETQYF,TGTGCCAGCAGGCCACCGGGACTAGCGGGGATCCAAGAGACCCAGTACTTC
-,TRBJ1-5,few,TRBV19,CASSIGHTRNQPQHF,TGTGCCAGTAGTATAGGTCACACCCGCAATCAGCCCCAGCATTTT
TRBD2,TRBJ2-1,-,TRBV28,CASSSGLDNEQFF,TGTGCCAGCAGTTCCGGACTAGACAATGAGCAGTTCTTC
-,TRBJ2-3,-,TRBV19,CASRDSSTDTQYF,TGTGCCAGTAGGGACAGTTCCACAGATACGCAGTATTTT
TRBD1,TRBJ1-1,-,TRBV6-5,CASRNRGLNTEAFF,TGTGCCAGCAGAAACAGGGGGCTGAACACTGAAGCTTTCTTT
-,TRBJ1-1,-,TRBV7-9,CASSPSAAGDTEAFF,TGTGCCAGCAGCCCATCGGCGGCTGGGGACACTGAAGCTTTCTTT
-,TRBJ2-5,few,TRBV19,CASSISFSGPGKTQYF,TGTGCCAGTAGTATAAGTTTCAGCGGACCTGGGAAGACCCAGTACTTC
-,TRBJ2-3,-,TRBV7-2,CASSPSPPPATSTNTQYF,TGTGCCAGCAGCCCGAGTCCCCCCCCAGCAACCAGCACAAATACGCAGTATTTT
-,TRBJ1-1,-,TRBV6-6,CASSYSGRLNTEAFF,TGTGCCAGCAGTTACTCAGGACGCCTGAACACTGAAGCTTTCTTT
-,TRBJ2-3,-,TRBV19,CATTSRRSTDTQYF,TGTGCCACCACGTCAAGGAGGAGCACAGATACGCAGTATTTT
-,TRBJ1-1,-,TRBV7-9,CASSRGQYTEAFF,TGTGCCAGCAGCCGTGGACAGTACACTGAAGCTTTCTTT
-,TRBJ2-1,-,TRBV5-4,CASSLGQVHNEQFF,TGTGCCAGCAGCTTGGGGCAGGTCCACAATGAGCAGTTCTTC
-,TRBJ1-2,-,TRBV9,CASSVGGSYGYTF,TGTGCCAGCAGCGTAGGAGGGAGCTATGGCTACACCTTC
-,TRBJ1-5,-,TRBV4-1,CASSQGGGYSNQPQHF,TGCGCCAGCAGCCAAGGCGGTGGGTATAGCAATCAGCCCCAGCATTTT
TRBD1,TRBJ1-6,-,TRBV2,CASSAPGGLNSPLHF,TGTGCCAGCAGCGCACCAGGGGGTTTAAATTCACCCCTCCACTTT
TRBD1,TRBJ1-2,-,TRBV2,CASSDLDRDYYGYTF,TGTGCCAGCAGTGACCTTGACAGGGACTACTATGGCTACACCTTC
-,TRBJ2-3,large,TRBV9,CASSSWTASTDTQYF,TGTGCCAGCAGCTCGTGGACAGCCAGCACAGATACGCAGTATTTT
TRBD1,TRBJ1-2,-,TRBV29-1,CSVEQGFDYGYTF,TGCAGCGTAGAACAGGGGTTCGACTATGGCTACACCTTC
-,TRBJ1-1,-,TRBV28,CASSTLNTEAFF,TGTGCCAGCAGTACCTTAAACACTGAAGCTTTCTTT